The 14 T cell receptor beta chains reported below all come from one sample, sequenced in a study of shared clonotypes between healthy human individuals. Using immunoSEQ multiplex PCR, the repertoire was profiled, and TCRdb retains in-frame clones only, with some absent. In the table there are about 700,000 clones, under 95% of which are singletons. The naive CD8 fraction comprised CD45RO-negative cells positively selected for CCR7 and excluded terminally differentiated effector memory CD45RA+ cells. The material sequenced was naive CD8+ T cells sorted from blood. These TCRs come from a man younger than 40 in good health.

This clone showed up just once. The chain recombines TRBV10-2 with TRBJ2-3; 8 nucleotides align to TRBD2. The germline gives CDR1 WSHSY, CDR2 SAAADI. This CDR3 spans 14 amino acids. Germline trimming cut 8 bases from V and 3 bases from J; bases unmatched to any gene: 7. DNA for the CDR3: TGCGCCAGCGAGCATAGCGGGAAAACAGATACGCAGTATTTT. This codes for CASEHSGKTDTQYF.

This clone was observed a single time. CDR3 in DNA: TGCGCCAGCAGTGACGGGAAGATAGCGCTTAGCTCCTACAATGAGCAGTTCTTC. Translated, it gives CASSDGKIALSSYNEQFF. This chain uses TRBV10-1 with TRBJ2-1; D is perhaps TRBD2 (5 bases). Germline CDR1 reads WNHNN; CDR2 reads SYGVQD (reference sequence). The CDR3 length is 18 residues. With 3 bases removed from V and 0 bases from J, the gap between germline ends came to 18 bases.

The rearrangement joins TRBV5-1 to TRBJ2-1; 12 bases are a match to TRBD2. Germline V gene lookup returns CDR1 SGHRS and CDR2 YFSETQ. This CDR3 is 16 amino acids long. V dropped 4 bases and J dropped 4; count of bases not matched to a gene: 6. Here the CDR3 reads CASSRGLAGTYNEQFF. In DNA form, the CDR3 reads TGCGCCAGCAGCCGAGGACTAGCGGGAACATACAATGAGCAGTTCTTC.

J is TRBJ2-1 and V is TRBV7-9; 10 bases map to TRBD2. The CDR3 has 15 amino acids. Trimming took 4 bases from V and 7 from J; bases not matched to a gene: 7. The V gene's germline CDR1 is SEHNR and CDR2 FQNEAQ (reference sequence). CDR3 amino acids: CASSSQAGGRNEQFF. The CDR3 DNA follows: TGTGCCAGCAGCTCCCAAGCGGGAGGGCGAAATGAGCAGTTCTTC. Supplemented by reference TRBV7-9 and TRBJ2-1, the full variable domain reads DTGVSQNPRHKITKRGQNVTFRCDPISEHNRLYWYRQTLGQGPEFLTYFQNEAQLEKSRLLSDRFSAERPKGSFSTLEIQRTEQGDSAMYLCASSSQAGGRNEQFFGPGTRLTVL.

J is TRBJ2-1 and V is TRBV15; weak D call: TRBD1 (6 bases). Germline CDR1 is LNHNV and CDR2 is YYDKDF (reference sequence). Deletions cut 6 bases from V and 1 base from J, with 10 bases between. This CDR3 is built from 14 residues. CDR3 in DNA: TGTGCCACCAGGGACAGCTCTTCCTACAATGAGCAGTTCTTC. Translating gives CATRDSSSYNEQFF.

V is TRBV5-1 and J is TRBJ2-7; 9 bases fit TRBD1. J was trimmed by 5 bases and V by 4 bases; bases with no gene match: 10. CDR1 and CDR2 (germline): SGHRS, YFSETQ. This CDR3 contains 15 residues. Here the CDR3 reads CASSVTGTGSHEQYF. The CDR3 DNA sequence: TGCGCCAGCAGCGTAACCGGGACAGGGAGTCACGAGCAGTACTTC.

This clone was detected only once. The rearrangement joins TRBV7-8 to TRBJ2-7; 7 bases match TRBD1. The length of the CDR3 is 14 residues. Trimming removed 5 bases from V and 3 bases from J; junction bases left unmatched: 7. CDR1 and CDR2 from the germline V gene are SGHVS and FQNEAQ. In DNA, the CDR3 is TGTGCCAGCAGCCCCTCGACAGGGAACTACGAGCAGTACTTC. Translation gives CASSPSTGNYEQYF. The full variable domain, completed using reference TRBV7-8 and TRBJ2-7, is GAGVSQSPRYKVAKRGQDVALRCDPISGHVSLFWYQQALGQGPEFLTYFQNEAQLDKSGLPSDRFFAERPEGSVSTLKIQRTQQEDSAVYLCASSPSTGNYEQYFGPGTRLTVT.

The rearrangement uses TRBV6-6 and TRBJ2-1; 10 positions match TRBD2. V was clipped by 6 bases and J by 8 bases; unmatched bases: 10. CDR3 length: 15 residues. Germline CDR1 is MNHNY and CDR2 is SVGAGI (reference sequence). The CDR3 nucleotides read TGTGCCAGCAGCCCTACGGCTAGCGGGAGTTATGAGCAGTTCTTC. This encodes CASSPTASGSYEQFF.

The genes are TRBV6-5 and TRBJ2-1, with 8 positions matching TRBD1. In germline, CDR1 is MNHEY, CDR2 SVGAGI. With 1 base clipped from V and 7 bases from J, the junction kept 0 bases outside the gene matches. The CDR3 length is 13 residues. The CDR3 DNA sequence: TGTGCCAGCAGTTACTACAGGGGGAATGAGCAGTTCTTC. This codes for CASSYYRGNEQFF.

This clone was detected only once. The chain joins TRBV27 to TRBJ2-1; D call uncertain. V shed 6 bases and J shed 0 bases, with 12 bases lying between them. This CDR3 spans 15 amino acids. The V gene's germline CDR1 is MNHEY and CDR2 SMNVEV (reference sequence). The CDR3 DNA reads TGTGCCAGCAGGACCAGTCTGTCCTCCTACAATGAGCAGTTCTTC. This encodes CASRTSLSSYNEQFF.

Concerning this clone itself: Possible read error: a much larger clone is one base away. The sample holds other DNA sequences that translate to the same CDR3. The chain carries TRBV27 and TRBJ1-2; no clear D. This CDR3 comprises 11 residues. V shed 5 bases and J shed 1 base, with 2 bases lying between them. Germline CDR1 is MNHEY and CDR2 is SMNVEV (reference sequence). CDR3 DNA: TGTGCCAGCAGTGGTAACTATGGCTACACCTTC. Protein product: CASSGNYGYTF.

V is TRBV27 and J is TRBJ2-3, with TRBD1 matching over 9 bases. Germline CDR1 MNHEY, CDR2 SMNVEV (reference sequence). The ends lost 5 bases at V and 4 bases at J; junction bases unmatched: 13. CDR3 length: 17 amino acids. Written as DNA, the CDR3 is TGTGCCAGCAGTCCGCTTGGGGCGGGACAGGGTGCAGATACGCAGTATTTT. Protein: CASSPLGAGQGADTQYF.

The chain carries TRBV5-5 and TRBJ2-2; 7 bases line up with TRBD2. Losses at the gene ends were 1 base for V and 3 bases for J; bases not matched to a gene: 6. In germline, CDR1 is SGHKS, CDR2 YYEKEE (reference sequence). The CDR3 length is 16 residues. The CDR3 DNA follows: TGTGCCAGCAGCTTGCCAAGCGGGACTGACACCGGGGAGCTGTTTTTT. This encodes CASSLPSGTDTGELFF.

V gene TRBV28 combines with J gene TRBJ1-2; 9 bases match TRBD1. V dropped 4 bases and J dropped 5; count of bases not matched to a gene: 8. The germline CDR1 and CDR2 sequences are MDHEN and SYDVKM. There are 15 residues in the CDR3. The CDR3 here is CASSSQQGAGYGYTF. The CDR3 DNA follows: TGTGCCAGCAGTTCACAACAGGGGGCTGGGTATGGCTACACCTTC.